This T cell receptor (beta chain) was recorded in a study of cytomegalovirus exposure and HLA in healthy donors. Study-wide results and limits: Reported findings show TCR beta sequences accurately forecast HLA-A and HLA-B alleles in most subjects. Productive status was seen about 90% or about 30% of the time for most TCR beta V segments in an earlier analysis.

The PCR was carried out with 60 Vbeta primers and 13 Jbeta primers. Measured with immunoSEQ multiplex PCR; TCRdb has only the in-frame clones, and not every one. Altogether tens of thousands of clones are present, 55% to 80% being singletons, with the ten largest covering about 20%. This CDR3 spans 13 amino acids. V was clipped by 6 bases and J by 9 bases, with 16 bases between them. CDR1 is SGHNT and CDR2 is YYREEE in the germline V gene (reference sequence). This clone was counted between two and nine times. Its target is not known. This receptor was identified in a woman between 50 and 59 years old in good health and CMV-seropositive. The sequenced sample consisted of PBMCs. The rearrangement uses TRBV5-4 and TRBJ2-1, with D maybe TRBD2 (5 bases). CDR3 residues: CASTSGVVGEQFF. In nucleotides, the CDR3 is TGTGCCAGCACATCCGGGGTTGTAGGTGAGCAGTTCTTC. The full variable domain, with the rest looked up from reference TRBV5-4 and TRBJ2-1, is ETGVTQSPTHLIKTRGQQVTLRCSSQSGHNTVSWYQQALGQGPQFIFQYYREEENGRGNFPPRFSGLQFPNYSSELNVNALELDDSALYLCASTSGVVGEQFFGPGTRLTVL.